The rows below give T cell receptor beta chains drawn from one sample of a study of shared clonotypes between healthy human individuals. TCRdb's copy holds only in-frame clones and misses some; the assay was immunoSEQ multiplex PCR. The sample holds roughly 2,300,000 clones, about 90% seen once. The sample was naive CD4+ T cells from PBMCs. The source is a man younger than 35 in good health. Some clones in this sample may be carry-over from other donors' samples. The CDR3 runs from the conserved cysteine through the conserved F or W. The D gene is left open where the match is weak. Expanded clones get a size class; other rows say once, few or many, or leave the size out.

D: .
V: TRBV5-1
size: .
J: TRBJ2-1
DNA: TGCGCCAGCAAGTGGCAGAACAATGAGCAGTTCTTC
CDR3: CASKWQNNEQFF

D: TRBD1
V: TRBV19
size: .
J: TRBJ2-4
DNA: TGTGCCAGTAGGGGACAGGGCCTCTTAGCCAAAAACATTCAGTACTTC
CDR3: CASRGQGLLAKNIQYF

D: .
V: TRBV5-1
size: .
J: TRBJ1-1
DNA: TGCGCCAGCAGCTCAGCTAAAGGACAGACTGAAGCTTTCTTT
CDR3: CASSSAKGQTEAFF

D: .
V: TRBV11-2
size: .
J: TRBJ1-2
DNA: TGTGCCAGCAGCTTAGGTTGGATAGGGGACTATGGCTACACCTTC
CDR3: CASSLGWIGDYGYTF

D: TRBD2
V: TRBV5-6
size: .
J: TRBJ2-1
DNA: TGTGCCAGCAGCTTGGGCCGCAGCGGGGGGCAGTTCTTC
CDR3: CASSLGRSGGQFF

D: TRBD1
V: TRBV5-5
size: .
J: TRBJ1-5
DNA: TGTGCCAGCAGCTTATCCGGGACAGGGATTTTGCCCCAGCATTTT
CDR3: CASSLSGTGILPQHF

D: .
V: TRBV30
size: .
J: TRBJ2-3
DNA: TGTGCCTGGAGTAATCAGGGGTCAGGCACAGATACGCAGTATTTT
CDR3: CAWSNQGSGTDTQYF

D: .
V: TRBV7-9
size: .
J: TRBJ1-3
DNA: TGTGCCAGCAGCTTTACTAGGGAAAACCGTTGGAACACCATATATTTT
CDR3: CASSFTRENRWNTIYF

D: .
V: TRBV7-2
size: .
J: TRBJ1-1
DNA: TGTGCCAGCCTGCTCCACATGAACACTGAAGCTTTCTTT
CDR3: CASLLHMNTEAFF

D: .
V: TRBV6-1
size: once
J: TRBJ1-1
DNA: TGTGCCAGCAACGACAACTTGAACACTGAAGCTTTCTTT
CDR3: CASNDNLNTEAFF

D: .
V: TRBV19
size: .
J: TRBJ1-5
DNA: TGTGCCAGTAGTTTAACGGGGGGCATGAATCAGCCCCAGCATTTT
CDR3: CASSLTGGMNQPQHF

D: .
V: TRBV5-1
size: .
J: TRBJ1-2
DNA: TGCGCCAGCAGCTTGGCGGCAGCCTCTCGAGGTGGCTACACCTTC
CDR3: CASSLAAASRGGYTF

D: .
V: TRBV7-9
size: .
J: TRBJ1-6
DNA: TGTGCCAGCAGTTCAACCGGGAGCAGGAATTCACCCCTCCACTTT
CDR3: CASSSTGSRNSPLHF

D: .
V: TRBV5-4
size: .
J: TRBJ2-3
DNA: TGTGCCAGCAGCTTTACCTGGAACACAGATACGCAGTATTTT
CDR3: CASSFTWNTDTQYF

D: .
V: TRBV2
size: .
J: TRBJ2-4
DNA: TGTGCCAGCAGGGCGGACATGGGTATTCAGTACTTC
CDR3: CASRADMGIQYF

D: TRBD2
V: TRBV27
size: .
J: TRBJ2-3
DNA: TGTGCCAGCAGTTTATCTAGCGGGAGGCGAGATACGCAGTATTTT
CDR3: CASSLSSGRRDTQYF

D: .
V: TRBV7-8
size: .
J: TRBJ2-3
DNA: TGTGCCAGCAGCACCCGGACAGGCACAGATACGCAGTATTTT
CDR3: CASSTRTGTDTQYF